The rows below give T cell receptor beta chains drawn from one sample of a study of OX40 agonist ivuxolimab in advanced cancers. Generated by immunoSEQ multiplex PCR, the TCRdb table keeps only in-frame clones and is missing some. Here the sample spans roughly 100,000 clones, just under 95% being singletons. Sequenced material: CD4+ or CD8+ T cells sorted from blood, taken in a trial of the OX40 agonist ivuxolimab. Receptors originate from an adult with an advanced solid tumor such as melanoma, head and neck, liver or kidney cancer. CDR3s include the opening cysteine and the closing phenylalanine or tryptophan. D genes are given only for firm matches. Only part of the rows carry a size: once, few, many, or a class if the clone is expanded.

j_gene: TRBJ2-5
d_gene: -
len: 13
abundance: -
v_gene: TRBV6-6
CDR3nt: TGTGCCAGCACCGTAACTGCAAAAGAGACCCAGTACTTC
CDR3aa: CASTVTAKETQYF

j_gene: TRBJ1-4
d_gene: -
len: 14
abundance: -
v_gene: TRBV30
CDR3nt: TGTGCCTGGTCCGCCGGACTCACTAATGAAAAACTGTTTTTT
CDR3aa: CAWSAGLTNEKLFF

j_gene: TRBJ2-2
d_gene: -
len: 14
abundance: -
v_gene: TRBV28
CDR3nt: TGTGCCAGCAATTCCCAGGGGCGGGGCGGGGAGCTGTTTTTT
CDR3aa: CASNSQGRGGELFF

j_gene: TRBJ2-5
d_gene: -
len: 14
abundance: -
v_gene: TRBV30
CDR3nt: TGTGCCTGGAGTGTAGGGTACAGCGAAGAGACCCAGTACTTC
CDR3aa: CAWSVGYSEETQYF

j_gene: TRBJ2-3
d_gene: TRBD2
len: 12
abundance: -
v_gene: TRBV7-9
CDR3nt: TGTGCCAGCACCCGCCCGGGGGGTGGGCAGTATTTT
CDR3aa: CASTRPGGGQYF

j_gene: TRBJ2-6
d_gene: -
len: 15
abundance: once
v_gene: TRBV7-9
CDR3nt: TGTGCCAGCAGTCCCGGAGTCGCTGGGGCCAACGTCCTGACTTTC
CDR3aa: CASSPGVAGANVLTF

j_gene: TRBJ2-3
d_gene: -
len: 14
abundance: -
v_gene: TRBV9
CDR3nt: TGTGCCAGCAGCCCCCGTCATAGCACAGATACGCAGTATTTT
CDR3aa: CASSPRHSTDTQYF

j_gene: TRBJ2-5
d_gene: -
len: 12
abundance: -
v_gene: TRBV28
CDR3nt: TGTGCCAGCAGTTTAGTTGGAGAGACCCAGTACTTC
CDR3aa: CASSLVGETQYF

j_gene: TRBJ1-2
d_gene: -
len: 11
abundance: -
v_gene: TRBV20-1
CDR3nt: TGCAGTGCTAGAAGAGGGCCCGGCTACACCTTC
CDR3aa: CSARRGPGYTF

j_gene: TRBJ1-5
d_gene: -
len: 13
abundance: once
v_gene: TRBV30
CDR3nt: TGTGCCTGGAGTCGGGGGTGGAATCAGCCCCAGCATTTT
CDR3aa: CAWSRGWNQPQHF

j_gene: TRBJ2-1
d_gene: -
len: 13
abundance: -
v_gene: TRBV7-2
CDR3nt: TGTGCCAGCAGCGGACTGCGGCGCAATGAGCAGTTCTTC
CDR3aa: CASSGLRRNEQFF

j_gene: TRBJ2-1
d_gene: -
len: 17
abundance: -
v_gene: TRBV7-9
CDR3nt: TGTGCCAGCAGCTTCCGGCTAGCCGCCGACCTCTACAATGAGCAGTTCTTC
CDR3aa: CASSFRLAADLYNEQFF

j_gene: TRBJ2-2
d_gene: -
len: 15
abundance: once
v_gene: TRBV10-3
CDR3nt: TGTGCCATCAGTGGCCGGGGACTTGCCGCCGGGGAGCTGTTTTTT
CDR3aa: CAISGRGLAAGELFF

j_gene: TRBJ1-1
d_gene: -
len: 16
abundance: few
v_gene: TRBV6-6
CDR3nt: TGTGCCAGCAGTCCGCCTTCGTCGGGATTGGCCACTGAAGCTTTCTTT
CDR3aa: CASSPPSSGLATEAFF

j_gene: TRBJ1-4
d_gene: -
len: 14
abundance: -
v_gene: TRBV7-9
CDR3nt: TGTGCCAGCAGCGCCCGAGGTGGTACTGAAAAACTGTTTTTT
CDR3aa: CASSARGGTEKLFF

j_gene: TRBJ1-3
d_gene: -
len: 15
abundance: -
v_gene: TRBV6-6
CDR3nt: TGTGCCAGCAGTCTCCCTGGGGGACCTGGAAACACCATATATTTT
CDR3aa: CASSLPGGPGNTIYF

j_gene: TRBJ2-4
d_gene: -
len: 14
abundance: -
v_gene: TRBV11-2
CDR3nt: TGTGCCAGCAGAGACAACAGGGGGGGAAACATTCAGTACTTC
CDR3aa: CASRDNRGGNIQYF

j_gene: TRBJ2-1
d_gene: -
len: 16
abundance: -
v_gene: TRBV6-1
CDR3nt: TGTGCCAGCAGTGAAATGGTGGGGGCCTCCTACAATGAGCAGTTCTTC
CDR3aa: CASSEMVGASYNEQFF

j_gene: TRBJ2-1
d_gene: -
len: 14
abundance: -
v_gene: TRBV5-1
CDR3nt: TGCGCCAGCAGCTTCGGCTCGACCTACAATGAGCAGTTCTTC
CDR3aa: CASSFGSTYNEQFF

j_gene: TRBJ1-6
d_gene: -
len: 17
abundance: once
v_gene: TRBV4-2
CDR3nt: TGTGCCAGCAGCCCTCTTTCAAGTAGAGGATCAGATTCACCCCTCCACTTT
CDR3aa: CASSPLSSRGSDSPLHF

j_gene: TRBJ1-2
d_gene: TRBD1
len: 14
abundance: -
v_gene: TRBV27
CDR3nt: TGTGCCAGCAGTCCCTACCAGGGGGAGGATGGCTACACCTTC
CDR3aa: CASSPYQGEDGYTF

j_gene: TRBJ2-4
d_gene: -
len: 17
abundance: -
v_gene: TRBV5-6
CDR3nt: TGTGCCAGCAGCTTGGGGCCACAGGGTGTCGGCAAAAACATTCAGTACTTC
CDR3aa: CASSLGPQGVGKNIQYF

j_gene: TRBJ2-4
d_gene: -
len: 17
abundance: -
v_gene: TRBV28
CDR3nt: TGTGCCAGCAGTTTTATGAAGCAGACATCGGGCAAAAACATTCAGTACTTC
CDR3aa: CASSFMKQTSGKNIQYF

j_gene: TRBJ2-1
d_gene: TRBD2
len: 13
abundance: -
v_gene: TRBV9
CDR3nt: TGTGCCAGCAGCTTCGGACTAGTGGGTGAGCAGTTCTTC
CDR3aa: CASSFGLVGEQFF

j_gene: TRBJ1-6
d_gene: TRBD1
len: 14
abundance: -
v_gene: TRBV6-6
CDR3nt: TGTGCCAGCAGTTACGGACAGGGAAATTCACCCCTCCACTTT
CDR3aa: CASSYGQGNSPLHF

j_gene: TRBJ2-6
d_gene: -
len: 13
abundance: -
v_gene: TRBV18
CDR3nt: TGTGCCAGCTCACCAGGTGGGGCCAACGTCCTGACTTTC
CDR3aa: CASSPGGANVLTF

j_gene: TRBJ1-2
d_gene: -
len: 13
abundance: -
v_gene: TRBV5-1
CDR3nt: TGCGCCAGCAGCTTGATTCGGGGGTCTGGCTACACCTTC
CDR3aa: CASSLIRGSGYTF

j_gene: TRBJ1-3
d_gene: -
len: 15
abundance: -
v_gene: TRBV28
CDR3nt: TGTGCCAGCAGTTTACCGCAGTTCTCTGGAAACACCATATATTTT
CDR3aa: CASSLPQFSGNTIYF

j_gene: TRBJ1-6
d_gene: TRBD1
len: 15
abundance: -
v_gene: TRBV25-1
CDR3nt: TGTGCCAGCAGCAGCTCAGGGGGCGGGAATTCACCCCTCCACTTT
CDR3aa: CASSSSGGGNSPLHF

j_gene: TRBJ1-2
d_gene: -
len: 13
abundance: -
v_gene: TRBV7-3
CDR3nt: TGTGCCAGCAGCCCCTCAGGGAGTTATGGCTACACCTTC
CDR3aa: CASSPSGSYGYTF

j_gene: TRBJ2-3
d_gene: -
len: 16
abundance: -
v_gene: TRBV6-4
CDR3nt: TGTGCCAGCAGTGATCGGGGCGACCTGAGCACAGATACGCAGTATTTT
CDR3aa: CASSDRGDLSTDTQYF

j_gene: TRBJ2-1
d_gene: -
len: 15
abundance: -
v_gene: TRBV29-1
CDR3nt: TGCAGCGTTATAAAAACCGTCCCGACCTACAATGAGCAGTTCTTC
CDR3aa: CSVIKTVPTYNEQFF

j_gene: TRBJ1-2
d_gene: -
len: 13
abundance: -
v_gene: TRBV30
CDR3nt: TGTGCCTGGAGTGTTCTAAGCCACTATGGCTACACCTTC
CDR3aa: CAWSVLSHYGYTF

j_gene: TRBJ2-5
d_gene: -
len: 11
abundance: -
v_gene: TRBV5-1
CDR3nt: TGCGCCAGCAGCTTAGAAGAGACCCAGTACTTC
CDR3aa: CASSLEETQYF

j_gene: TRBJ2-3
d_gene: -
len: 14
abundance: -
v_gene: TRBV5-1
CDR3nt: TGCGCCAGCAAATGGGCACAGTTGGAAGATACGCAGTATTTT
CDR3aa: CASKWAQLEDTQYF

j_gene: TRBJ2-1
d_gene: -
len: 13
abundance: -
v_gene: TRBV19
CDR3nt: TGTGCCAGTAGTATCGAGACCCAAAATGAGCAGTTCTTC
CDR3aa: CASSIETQNEQFF

j_gene: TRBJ2-3
d_gene: TRBD2
len: 17
abundance: -
v_gene: TRBV4-1
CDR3nt: TGCGCCAGCAGCCTTTTCGGACTAGCGGGGGGAACAGATACGCAGTATTTT
CDR3aa: CASSLFGLAGGTDTQYF

j_gene: TRBJ2-3
d_gene: TRBD1
len: 19
abundance: -
v_gene: TRBV23-1
CDR3nt: TGCGCCAGCAGTCAATCTAGACGGGTTTGGGGACAGACCACAGATACGCAGTATTTT
CDR3aa: CASSQSRRVWGQTTDTQYF

j_gene: TRBJ2-7
d_gene: TRBD1
len: 14
abundance: -
v_gene: TRBV7-2
CDR3nt: TGTGCCAGCAGCCCCCGACAGGGACGGAGCGAGCAGTACTTC
CDR3aa: CASSPRQGRSEQYF

j_gene: TRBJ2-5
d_gene: -
len: 15
abundance: -
v_gene: TRBV5-1
CDR3nt: TGCGCCAGCAGCGGCCCCCGGAGAGAACAAGAGACCCAGTACTTC
CDR3aa: CASSGPRREQETQYF

j_gene: TRBJ2-1
d_gene: -
len: 15
abundance: once
v_gene: TRBV6-5
CDR3nt: TGTGCCAGCAGTTACTCTGGAGGGGCTTACAATGAGCAGTTCTTC
CDR3aa: CASSYSGGAYNEQFF

j_gene: TRBJ2-3
d_gene: TRBD2
len: 15
abundance: -
v_gene: TRBV6-1
CDR3nt: TGTGCCAGCAGAGGAGCGGGGATGTCAATAGATACGCAGTATTTT
CDR3aa: CASRGAGMSIDTQYF

j_gene: TRBJ1-5
d_gene: -
len: 13
abundance: -
v_gene: TRBV6-6
CDR3nt: TGTGCCAGCCGCGTCGAAGGGGATCAGCCCCAGCATTTT
CDR3aa: CASRVEGDQPQHF

j_gene: TRBJ1-5
d_gene: -
len: 12
abundance: -
v_gene: TRBV28
CDR3nt: TGTGCCACCACGAGGGCCAATCAGCCCCAGCATTTT
CDR3aa: CATTRANQPQHF

j_gene: TRBJ2-3
d_gene: -
len: 13
abundance: -
v_gene: TRBV5-6
CDR3nt: TGTGCCAGCAGCTTGTGGAGCACAGATACGCAGTATTTT
CDR3aa: CASSLWSTDTQYF

j_gene: TRBJ1-1
d_gene: -
len: 14
abundance: -
v_gene: TRBV6-6
CDR3nt: TGTGCCAGCAGTTACAGGGCTAAGAACACTGAAGCTTTCTTT
CDR3aa: CASSYRAKNTEAFF

j_gene: TRBJ2-7
d_gene: -
len: 11
abundance: -
v_gene: TRBV6-5
CDR3nt: TGTGCCAGCAGTGTCCTAGGCGAGCAGTACTTC
CDR3aa: CASSVLGEQYF

j_gene: TRBJ1-6
d_gene: -
len: 14
abundance: -
v_gene: TRBV25-1
CDR3nt: TGTGCCAGCAGTGCAAGTCAAATGGCGCCACCCCTCCACTTT
CDR3aa: CASSASQMAPPLHF

j_gene: TRBJ2-3
d_gene: -
len: 11
abundance: -
v_gene: TRBV6-5
CDR3nt: TGTGCCAGCAGTTACTCGGCTACGCAGTATTTT
CDR3aa: CASSYSATQYF

j_gene: TRBJ1-4
d_gene: -
len: 14
abundance: -
v_gene: TRBV18
CDR3nt: TGTGCCAGCTCACCAGCAGGGGCGCGTGAAAAACTGTTTTTT
CDR3aa: CASSPAGAREKLFF

j_gene: TRBJ2-1
d_gene: -
len: 15
abundance: -
v_gene: TRBV6-1
CDR3nt: TGTGCCAGCAGTATTATGGCGGGGACTTACAATGAGCAGTTCTTC
CDR3aa: CASSIMAGTYNEQFF

j_gene: TRBJ2-3
d_gene: -
len: 15
abundance: -
v_gene: TRBV4-2
CDR3nt: TGTGCCAGCAGCCAAGGCAGAGCTAACACAGATACGCAGTATTTT
CDR3aa: CASSQGRANTDTQYF

j_gene: TRBJ1-1
d_gene: -
len: 9
abundance: few
v_gene: TRBV20-1
CDR3nt: TGCAGTGCTAGCGACGAAGCTTTCTTT
CDR3aa: CSASDEAFF

j_gene: TRBJ1-5
d_gene: -
len: 17
abundance: -
v_gene: TRBV19
CDR3nt: TGTGCCAGTAGTATAACGCCCGGGAGAAGAAGCAATCAGCCCCAGCATTTT
CDR3aa: CASSITPGRRSNQPQHF

j_gene: TRBJ2-2
d_gene: -
len: 14
abundance: -
v_gene: TRBV30
CDR3nt: TGTGCCTGGACCCGGACAGCAGCCACCGGGGAGCTGTTTTTT
CDR3aa: CAWTRTAATGELFF